This T cell receptor (beta chain) was retrieved from a study of shared clonotypes between healthy human individuals. Study background: Each donor contributed plates that comprised three CD4 naive, three CD4 memory, two CD8 naive and one CD8 memory.

Germline CDR1 MGHRA, CDR2 YSYEKL. Trimming cost V 3 bases and J 3 bases, with 15 bases left between them. The CDR3 is 15 amino acids. Terminally differentiated effector memory CD45RA+ cells were excluded from the naive CD8 cells, which were CD45RO-negative and positively selected for CCR7. Nashville, Tennessee was home to all donors, who were Caucasian adults. Execution of the assay was at deep level. Using immunoSEQ multiplex PCR, the repertoire was profiled, and TCRdb retains in-frame clones only, with some absent. In the table there are 650,000 to 800,000 clones, under 95% of which are singletons. Material: naive CD8+ T cells sorted from blood. This chain joins TRBV4-1 and TRBJ2-7; D is perhaps TRBD1 (6 bases). The clonotype originates from a man aged 25 to 45 in good health. The DNA for the CDR3 is TGCGCCAGCAGCCACCCCGGGCAGGGGAACTACGAGCAGTACTTC. This encodes CASSHPGQGNYEQYF.